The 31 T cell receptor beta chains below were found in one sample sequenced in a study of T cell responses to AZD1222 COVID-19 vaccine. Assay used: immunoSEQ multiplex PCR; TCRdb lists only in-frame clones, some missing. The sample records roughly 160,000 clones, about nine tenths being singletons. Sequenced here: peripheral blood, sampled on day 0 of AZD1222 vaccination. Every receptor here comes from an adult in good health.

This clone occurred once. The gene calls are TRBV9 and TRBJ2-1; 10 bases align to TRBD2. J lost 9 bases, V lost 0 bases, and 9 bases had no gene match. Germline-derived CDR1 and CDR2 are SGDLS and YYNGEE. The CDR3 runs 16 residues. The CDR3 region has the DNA TGTGCCAGCAGCGTAGTCTCTAGCGGGAGTTTTAGTGAGCAGTTCTTC. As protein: CASSVVSSGSFSEQFF.

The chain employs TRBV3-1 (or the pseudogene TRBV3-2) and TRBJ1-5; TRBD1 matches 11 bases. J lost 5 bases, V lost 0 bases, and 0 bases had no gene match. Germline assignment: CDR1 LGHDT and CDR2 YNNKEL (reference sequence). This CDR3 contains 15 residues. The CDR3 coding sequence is TGTGCCAGCAGCCAAGAGGGACAGGGGGATCAGCCCCAGCATTTT. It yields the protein CASSQEGQGDQPQHF.

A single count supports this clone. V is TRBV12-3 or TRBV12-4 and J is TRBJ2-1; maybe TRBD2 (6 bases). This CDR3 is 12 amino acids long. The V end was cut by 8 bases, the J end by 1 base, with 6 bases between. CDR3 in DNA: TGTGCCAGCGGGACTTCCTACAATGAGCAGTTCTTC. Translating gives CASGTSYNEQFF.

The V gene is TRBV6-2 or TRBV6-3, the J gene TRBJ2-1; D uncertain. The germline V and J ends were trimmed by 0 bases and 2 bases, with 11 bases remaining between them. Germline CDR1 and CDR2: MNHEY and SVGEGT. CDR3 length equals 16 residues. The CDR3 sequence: CASSYSSQPPYNEQFF. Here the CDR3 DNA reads TGTGCCAGCAGTTACTCGTCTCAGCCCCCCTACAATGAGCAGTTCTTC.

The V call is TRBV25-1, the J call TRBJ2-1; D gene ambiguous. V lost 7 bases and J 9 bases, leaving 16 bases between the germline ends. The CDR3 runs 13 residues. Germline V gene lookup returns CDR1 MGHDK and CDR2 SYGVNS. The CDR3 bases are TGTGCCAGCACCCTCCCCGGTTTGGGTGAGCAGTTCTTC. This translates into CASTLPGLGEQFF.

The CDR3 nucleotides read TGTGCCAGCAAAGAGACAGGGTCCTACGAGCAGTACTTC. Protein: CASKETGSYEQYF. The rearrangement joins TRBV6-5 to TRBJ2-7, with 7 bases matching TRBD1. V dropped 7 bases and J dropped 1; count of bases not matched to a gene: 4. This CDR3 region has 13 residues. Germline V lookup: CDR1 MNHEY, CDR2 SVGAGI.

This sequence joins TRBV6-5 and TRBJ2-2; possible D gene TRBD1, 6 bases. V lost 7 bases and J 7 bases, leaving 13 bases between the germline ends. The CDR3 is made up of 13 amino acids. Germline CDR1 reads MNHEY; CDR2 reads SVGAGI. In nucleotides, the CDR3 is TGTGCCAGCACCTCAGGGGTGGGCGGGGAGCTGTTTTTT. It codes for CASTSGVGGELFF.

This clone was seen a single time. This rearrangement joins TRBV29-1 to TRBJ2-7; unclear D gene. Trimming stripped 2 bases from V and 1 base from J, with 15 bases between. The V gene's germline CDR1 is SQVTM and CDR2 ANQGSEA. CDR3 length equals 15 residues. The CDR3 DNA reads TGCAGCGTTGAAAGATGGGTAGGCTCTTCCTACGAGCAGTACTTC. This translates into CSVERWVGSSYEQYF.

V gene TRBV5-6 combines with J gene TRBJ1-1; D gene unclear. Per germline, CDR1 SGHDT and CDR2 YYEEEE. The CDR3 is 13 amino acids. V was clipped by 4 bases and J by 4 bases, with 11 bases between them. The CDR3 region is CASSRTRATEAFF. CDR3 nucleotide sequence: TGTGCCAGCAGCAGGACTCGGGCCACTGAAGCTTTCTTT.

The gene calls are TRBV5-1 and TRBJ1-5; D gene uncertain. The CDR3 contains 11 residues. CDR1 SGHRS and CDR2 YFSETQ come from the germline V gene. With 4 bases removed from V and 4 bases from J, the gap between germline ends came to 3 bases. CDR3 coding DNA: TGCGCCAGCAGCCGTAATCAGCCCCAGCATTTT. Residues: CASSRNQPQHF.

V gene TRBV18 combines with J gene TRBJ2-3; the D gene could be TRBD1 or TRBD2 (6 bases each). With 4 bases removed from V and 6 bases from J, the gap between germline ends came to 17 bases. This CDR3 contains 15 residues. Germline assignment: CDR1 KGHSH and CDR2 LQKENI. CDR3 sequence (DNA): TGTGCCAGCTCACGCGATCGGGGGCAGGCGGATACGCAGTATTTT. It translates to CASSRDRGQADTQYF.

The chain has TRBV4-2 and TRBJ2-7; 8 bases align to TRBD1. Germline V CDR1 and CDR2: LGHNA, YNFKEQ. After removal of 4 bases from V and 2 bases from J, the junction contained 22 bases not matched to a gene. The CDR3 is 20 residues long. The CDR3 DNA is TGTGCCAGCAGCCGTAGGGACACAGGGGGTAGTGGGGGGAACCCCTACGAGCAGTACTTC. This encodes CASSRRDTGGSGGNPYEQYF.

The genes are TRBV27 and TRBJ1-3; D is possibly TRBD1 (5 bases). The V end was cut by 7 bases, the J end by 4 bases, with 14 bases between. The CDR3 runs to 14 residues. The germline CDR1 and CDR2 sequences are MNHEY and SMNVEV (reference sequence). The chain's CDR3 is CASKGSAKGNTIYF. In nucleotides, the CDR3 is TGTGCCAGCAAGGGGTCGGCGAAAGGAAACACCATATATTTT.

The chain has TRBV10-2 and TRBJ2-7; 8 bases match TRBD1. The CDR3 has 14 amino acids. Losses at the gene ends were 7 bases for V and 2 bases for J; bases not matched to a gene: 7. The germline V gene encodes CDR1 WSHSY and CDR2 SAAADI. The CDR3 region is CASTTSDRAYEQYF. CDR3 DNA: TGCGCCAGCACTACATCGGACAGGGCCTACGAGCAGTACTTC.

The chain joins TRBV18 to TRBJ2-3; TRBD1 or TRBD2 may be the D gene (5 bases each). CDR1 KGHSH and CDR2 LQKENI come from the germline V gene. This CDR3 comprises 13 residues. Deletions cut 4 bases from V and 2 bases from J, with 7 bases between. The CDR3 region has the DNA TGTGCCAGCTCACACGGGGCCACAGATACGCAGTATTTT. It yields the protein CASSHGATDTQYF.

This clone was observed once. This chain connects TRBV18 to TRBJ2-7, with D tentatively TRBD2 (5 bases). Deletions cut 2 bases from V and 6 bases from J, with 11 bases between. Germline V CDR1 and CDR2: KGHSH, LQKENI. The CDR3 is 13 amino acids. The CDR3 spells CASSPEGSGEQYF. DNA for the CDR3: TGTGCCAGCTCACCAGAGGGATCGGGCGAGCAGTACTTC.

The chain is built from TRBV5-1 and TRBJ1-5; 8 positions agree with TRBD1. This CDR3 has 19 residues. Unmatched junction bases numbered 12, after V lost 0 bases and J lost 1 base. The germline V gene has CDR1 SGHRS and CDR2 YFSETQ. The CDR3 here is CASSLDRDRWSGSNQPQHF. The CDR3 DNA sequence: TGCGCCAGCAGCTTGGACCGGGACAGGTGGTCGGGCAGCAATCAGCCCCAGCATTTT.

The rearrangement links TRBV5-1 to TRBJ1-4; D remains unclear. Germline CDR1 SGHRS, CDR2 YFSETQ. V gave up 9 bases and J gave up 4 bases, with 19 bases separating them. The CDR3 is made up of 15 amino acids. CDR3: CATQQTPSINEKLFF. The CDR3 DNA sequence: TGCGCCACACAGCAAACCCCCAGTATTAATGAAAAACTGTTTTTT. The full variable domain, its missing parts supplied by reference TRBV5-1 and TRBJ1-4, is KAGVTQTPRYLIKTRGQQVTLSCSPISGHRSVSWYQQTPGQGLQFLFEYFSETQRNKGNFPGRFSGRQFSNSRSEMNVSTLELGDSALYLCATQQTPSINEKLFFGSGTQLSVL.

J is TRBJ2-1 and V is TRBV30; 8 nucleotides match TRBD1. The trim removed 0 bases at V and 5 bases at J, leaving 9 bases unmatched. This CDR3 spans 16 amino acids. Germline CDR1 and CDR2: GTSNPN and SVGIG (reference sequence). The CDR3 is CAWSVKWGQVNNEQFF. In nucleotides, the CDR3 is TGTGCCTGGAGTGTAAAGTGGGGACAGGTGAACAATGAGCAGTTCTTC.

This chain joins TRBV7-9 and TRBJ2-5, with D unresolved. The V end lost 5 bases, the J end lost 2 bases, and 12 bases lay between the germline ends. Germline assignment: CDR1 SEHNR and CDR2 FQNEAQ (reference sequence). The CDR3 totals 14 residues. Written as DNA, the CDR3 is TGTGCCAGCAGCCTTATGAGCCAACAAGAGACCCAGTACTTC. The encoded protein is CASSLMSQQETQYF.

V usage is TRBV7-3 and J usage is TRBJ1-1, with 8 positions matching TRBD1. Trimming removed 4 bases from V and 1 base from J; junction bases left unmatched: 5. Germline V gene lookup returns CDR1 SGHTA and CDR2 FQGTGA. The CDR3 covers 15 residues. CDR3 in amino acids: CASSSGTGGNTEAFF. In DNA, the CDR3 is TGTGCCAGCAGCTCCGGGACAGGAGGGAACACTGAAGCTTTCTTT.

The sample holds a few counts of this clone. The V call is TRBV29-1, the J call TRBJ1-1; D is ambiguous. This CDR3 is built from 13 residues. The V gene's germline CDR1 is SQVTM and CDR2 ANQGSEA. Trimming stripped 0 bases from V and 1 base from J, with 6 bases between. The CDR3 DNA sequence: TGCAGCGTTGAAGAACACCCGAACACTGAAGCTTTCTTT. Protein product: CSVEEHPNTEAFF.

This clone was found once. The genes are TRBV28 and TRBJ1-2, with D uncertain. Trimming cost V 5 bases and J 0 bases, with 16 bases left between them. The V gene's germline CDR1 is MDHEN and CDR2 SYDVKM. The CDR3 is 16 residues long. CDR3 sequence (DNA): TGTGCCAGCAGTCAAAGACACGGAGTCCCTAACTATGGCTACACCTTC. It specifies CASSQRHGVPNYGYTF.

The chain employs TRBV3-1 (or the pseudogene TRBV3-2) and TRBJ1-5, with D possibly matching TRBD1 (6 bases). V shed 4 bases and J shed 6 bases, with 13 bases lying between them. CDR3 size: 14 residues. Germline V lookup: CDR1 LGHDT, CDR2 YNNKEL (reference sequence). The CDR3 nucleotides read TGTGCCAGCAGCCCGGGGGCACGTTCTCAGCCCCAGCATTTT. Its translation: CASSPGARSQPQHF.

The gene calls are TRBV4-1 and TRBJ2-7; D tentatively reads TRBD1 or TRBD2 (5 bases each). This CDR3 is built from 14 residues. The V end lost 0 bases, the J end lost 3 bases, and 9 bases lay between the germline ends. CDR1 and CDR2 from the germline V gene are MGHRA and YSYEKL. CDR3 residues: CASSQDEGYYEQYF. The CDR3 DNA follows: TGCGCCAGCAGCCAAGATGAGGGGTACTACGAGCAGTACTTC.

The CDR3 loop is CASSFRRGYEQYF. The CDR3 bases are TGTGCCAGCAGTTTTCGCAGGGGCTACGAGCAGTACTTC. This chain connects TRBV12-3 or TRBV12-4 to TRBJ2-7; a weak D match, TRBD1 (6 bases). The CDR3 has 13 amino acids. V was shortened by 3 bases and J by 3 bases, with 9 bases between the two germline ends.

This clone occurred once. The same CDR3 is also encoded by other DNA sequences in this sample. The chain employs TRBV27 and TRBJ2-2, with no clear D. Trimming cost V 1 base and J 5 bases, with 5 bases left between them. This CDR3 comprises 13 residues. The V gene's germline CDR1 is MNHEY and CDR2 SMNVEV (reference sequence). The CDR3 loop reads CASSLLGTGELFF. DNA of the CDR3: TGTGCCAGCAGTTTATTGGGGACCGGGGAGCTGTTTTTT.

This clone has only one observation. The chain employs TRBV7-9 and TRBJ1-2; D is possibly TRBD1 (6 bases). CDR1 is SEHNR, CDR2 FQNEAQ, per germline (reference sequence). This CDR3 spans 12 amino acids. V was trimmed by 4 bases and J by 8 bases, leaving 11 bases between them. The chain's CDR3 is CASSSGTLGYTF. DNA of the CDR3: TGTGCCAGCAGCTCCGGGACATTGGGCTACACCTTC.

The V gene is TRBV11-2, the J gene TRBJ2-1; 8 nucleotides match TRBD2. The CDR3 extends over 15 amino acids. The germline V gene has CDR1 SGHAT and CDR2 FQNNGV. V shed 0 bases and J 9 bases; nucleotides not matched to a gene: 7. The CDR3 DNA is TGTGCCAGCAGCTTAGATACAGCGGGAGTTCCTGAGCAGTTCTTC. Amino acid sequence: CASSLDTAGVPEQFF.

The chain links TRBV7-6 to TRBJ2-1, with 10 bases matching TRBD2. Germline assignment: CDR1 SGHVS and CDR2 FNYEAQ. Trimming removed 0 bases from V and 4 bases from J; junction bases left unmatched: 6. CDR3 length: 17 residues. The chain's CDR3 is CASSLAGSGGEYNEQFF. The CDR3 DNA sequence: TGTGCCAGCAGCTTAGCCGGCAGCGGGGGGGAGTACAATGAGCAGTTCTTC.

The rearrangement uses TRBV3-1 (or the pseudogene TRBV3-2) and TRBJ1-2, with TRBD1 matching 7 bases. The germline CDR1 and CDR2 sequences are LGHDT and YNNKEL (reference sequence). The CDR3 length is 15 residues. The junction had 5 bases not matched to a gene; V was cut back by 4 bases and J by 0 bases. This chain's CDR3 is CASSRNRGSNYGYTF. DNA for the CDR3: TGTGCCAGCAGCCGCAACAGGGGTTCTAACTATGGCTACACCTTC.